This TCR beta chain derives from a study of T-cell memory formation after mild COVID-19 (dated by TCRdb to the early 2020s). For context, the study as a whole: TCR sequence clusters from the two donors were largely donor specific. In a couple of donors, T-cell clones that expanded and contracted after mild COVID-19 were tracked by sequencing TCRalpha and TCRbeta repertoires over time. Two young, previously healthy adult volunteers made up the cohort, one male and one female. What the study reported, not specific to this receptor: The detection of some responding clones in pre-infection memory suggests that pre-existing cross-reactive memory T cells joined the SARS-CoV-2 response. Contracting CD4+ clones were located mainly in the CM and EM memory subsets, whereas CD8+ clones were found to be enriched in EMRA. From day 15 to 85, contracting clones showed balanced CD4/CD8 phenotypes, whereas a second wave of clones that expanded from day 15 to 37 leaned towards CD4+. The study covered only a couple of mild cases, and larger cohorts including severe cases with pre-infection samples were considered necessary. Whether the second-wave clones peaking on day 37 were SARS-CoV-2 specific was not confirmed.

V loses 4 bases at its end and J loses 7 bases; junction bases beyond the gene matches: 4. The CDR3 goes from the cysteine to the phenylalanine over 12 residues. Just CDR3 DNA is preserved here, 36 bases in frame from base 1. CDR1 and CDR2, looked up from the germline V gene, are KGHSY and FQNENV. Ficoll-Paque density gradient centrifugation was the method used to isolate PBMCs. Concerning this clonotype: Its antigen is unknown. No base quality values were provided; no much bigger clone lies one nucleotide off.

TCRdb shows the sequencer as Illumina NovaSeq 6000. cDNA libraries for TCRalpha and TCRbeta were prepared by 5'RACE using constant-segment primers, with sample barcodes and unique molecular identifiers added. RNA was extracted from every sample with Trizol reagent. Library amplification was performed in two PCR steps, and a second sample barcode and Illumina TruSeq adapters were introduced in the second step. Sequencing of libraries was performed on an Illumina NovaSeq with 2 x 150 bp paired-end reads. From the authors' description of their analysis: Demultiplexing of reads and collapsing into UMI-guided consensus sequences were performed with migec v1.2.7. With mixcr v2.1.11, UMI consensuses were aligned to TRA and TRB V and J templates and assembled into clonotypes. Clonotypes were classified as expanded or contracted when called significant by both edgeR and NoisET, with noise models trained on biological replicates. edgeR calls used a false discovery rate-adjusted p below 0.01 and a log2 fold-change threshold of 1. As an exploratory analysis of dynamics, PCA with hierarchical clustering was applied to max-normalized trajectories of the 1000 most abundant clonotypes. Separately sequenced CD4+ and CD8+ repertoires were used to assign the CD4 or CD8 phenotype of responding clones. TCRdb took the public reads, trimmed them with fastp at Q25, ran MiXCR for clone calling and kept in-frame beta chains. Merged by CDR3 protein, the rows form single entries marked with the most common genes and DNA. V and J calls and clone size were set by TCRdb, not the authors. This sample holds around 430,000 distinct CDR3 sequences; roughly 15% were observed only once. Of the sample, about a fifth falls within the top ten clones.

The receptor comes from a man between 18 and 29 years old who had mild COVID-19 (a few samples of this study predate the infection). The sample titles of this study are shuffled in the database, so cell type and time point are left out; the donor was told from shared clones. The sample consisted of PBMCs or a T cell subset sorted from them (not recorded which). The chain is encoded by TRBV16 joined to TRBJ2-7; TRBD1 fits 7 bases in the junction. The CDR3 here reads CASSRTTGEQYF. The bases are TGTGCCAGCAGCCGCACGACAGGGGAGCAGTACTTC.